This TCR beta chain was identified during a study of T-cell reconstitution after alpha-beta-depleted transplantation in children. This sample's TCRbeta library carried unique molecular identifier barcodes. Via MiXCR, TCRdb re-called the PCR reads, giving one row per CDR3 protein. The sample carries around 200,000 distinct CDR3 sequences, roughly a sixth recorded once. CDR3 length: 15 residues. Trimming cost V 5 bases and J 6 bases, with 18 bases left between them. Germline CDR1 MNHNS, CDR2 SASEGT. The receptor's source is a male patient between 2 and 15 years old who had a stem cell transplant for acute lymphoblastic leukemia, so the T cells may come from the graft donor. The sequenced sample was PBMCs, mostly from graft donor cells, obtained 360 days after TCRalphabeta/CD19-depleted stem cell transplant. The chain links TRBV6-1 to TRBJ2-3; D is unclear. The chain's CDR3 is CASSPRSRVGDTQYF. The CDR3 DNA reads TGTGCCAGCAGTCCCCGGTCCCGGGTAGGCGATACGCAGTATTTT.